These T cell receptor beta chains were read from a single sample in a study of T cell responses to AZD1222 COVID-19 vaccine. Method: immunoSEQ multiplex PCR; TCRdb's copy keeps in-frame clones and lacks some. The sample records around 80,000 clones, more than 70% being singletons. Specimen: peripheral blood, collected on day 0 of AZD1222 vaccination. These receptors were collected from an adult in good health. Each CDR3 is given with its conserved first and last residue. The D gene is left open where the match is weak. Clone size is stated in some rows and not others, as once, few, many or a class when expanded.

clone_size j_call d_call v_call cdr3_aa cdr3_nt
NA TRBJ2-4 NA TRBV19 CASSLPGTSLNIQYF TGTGCCAGTAGTTTGCCCGGGACATCGTTAAACATTCAGTACTTC
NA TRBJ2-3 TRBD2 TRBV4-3 CASSQDPLPARESDTQYF TGCGCCAGCAGCCAAGATCCCCTACCGGCGCGGGAGTCGGATACGCAGTATTTT
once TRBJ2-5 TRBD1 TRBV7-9 CASSLTGASETQYF TGTGCCAGCAGCTTAACAGGGGCCTCGGAGACCCAGTACTTC
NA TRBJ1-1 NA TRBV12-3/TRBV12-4 CASSLKGYTEAFF TGTGCCAGCAGTCTAAAGGGTTATACTGAAGCTTTCTTT
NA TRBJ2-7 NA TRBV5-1 CASSLGRGRYEQYF TGCGCCAGCAGCTTGGGCCGGGGCCGATACGAGCAGTACTTC
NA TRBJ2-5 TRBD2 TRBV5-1 CASRELRSGLAERETQYF TGCGCCAGCAGGGAGCTGCGGTCGGGACTAGCGGAACGAGAGACCCAGTACTTC
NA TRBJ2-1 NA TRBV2 CASSGEGNEQFF TGTGCCAGCAGTGGGGAAGGAAATGAGCAGTTCTTC
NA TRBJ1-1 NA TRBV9 CASSYSETEAFF TGTGCCAGCAGTTACTCTGAGACTGAAGCTTTCTTT
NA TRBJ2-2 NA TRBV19 CASSFGGADTGELFF TGTGCCAGTAGTTTCGGGGGCGCGGACACCGGGGAGCTGTTTTTT
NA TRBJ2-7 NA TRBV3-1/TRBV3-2 CASSQVEGTEQYF TGTGCCAGCAGCCAAGTGGAGGGAACCGAGCAGTACTTC
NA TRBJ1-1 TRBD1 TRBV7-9 CASSFRQGVVNTEAFF TGTGCCAGCAGCTTCCGACAGGGGGTAGTGAACACTGAAGCTTTCTTT
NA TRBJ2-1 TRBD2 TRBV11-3 CASSSTSGGLAEQFF TGTGCCAGCAGCTCGACTAGCGGGGGACTTGCTGAGCAGTTCTTC
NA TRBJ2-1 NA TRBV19 CASTMGGNEQFF TGTGCCAGTACCATGGGGGGAAATGAGCAGTTCTTC
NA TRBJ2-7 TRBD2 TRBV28 CASRGTTGYEQYF TGTGCCAGCAGGGGGACTACGGGATACGAGCAGTACTTC
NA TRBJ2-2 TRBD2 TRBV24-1 CATSALASGRASTGELFF TGTGCCACCAGTGCCCTCGCCAGCGGGAGGGCCTCCACCGGGGAGCTGTTTTTT
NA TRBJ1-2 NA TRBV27 CASSPTGPAYGYTF TGTGCCAGCAGTCCTACAGGGCCTGCCTATGGCTACACCTTC
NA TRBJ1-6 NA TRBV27 CASSPNRAGDKSYNSPLHF TGTGCCAGCAGCCCTAACCGGGCAGGGGATAAATCCTATAATTCACCCCTCCACTTT
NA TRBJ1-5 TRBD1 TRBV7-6 CASSLVAGGINQPQHF TGTGCCAGCAGCTTAGTGGCAGGGGGCATCAATCAGCCCCAGCATTTT
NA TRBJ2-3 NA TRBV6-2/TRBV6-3 CASSPRGAARRTDTQYF TGTGCCAGCAGCCCAAGGGGGGCCGCACGTCGCACAGATACGCAGTATTTT
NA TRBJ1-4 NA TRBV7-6 CASSLGGGTSGEKLFF TGTGCCAGCAGCTTGGGGGGGGGAACCTCTGGAGAAAAACTGTTTTTT
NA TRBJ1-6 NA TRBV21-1 CASSKVLGCEEISSYNSPLHF TGTGCCAGCAGCAAAGTATTGGGATGTGAGGAGATTAGCTCCTATAATTCACCCCTCCACTTT
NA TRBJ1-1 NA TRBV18 CASSPPGSLEAFF TGTGCCAGCTCACCCCCCGGATCGCTGGAAGCTTTCTTT
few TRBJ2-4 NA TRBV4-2 CASSPRGQQYF TGTGCCAGCAGCCCGAGGGGACAACAGTACTTC
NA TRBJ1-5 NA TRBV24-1 CATSDLAANQPQHF TGTGCCACCAGTGATTTGGCCGCGAATCAGCCCCAGCATTTT
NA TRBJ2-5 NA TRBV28 CASSPGVARVVETQYF TGTGCCAGCAGCCCCGGGGTTGCTCGCGTTGTAGAGACCCAGTACTTC
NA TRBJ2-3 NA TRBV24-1 CATSDTSLHRYAVF TGTGCCACCAGTGATACTAGCTTACACAGATACGCAGTATTT
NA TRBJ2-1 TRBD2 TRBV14 CASSQELASGSRNEQFF TGTGCCAGCAGCCAAGAACTGGCTAGCGGGAGTCGCAATGAGCAGTTCTTC
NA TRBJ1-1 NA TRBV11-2 CASSLEGLMNTEAFF TGTGCCAGCAGCTTAGAAGGGTTGATGAACACTGAAGCTTTCTTT